The 16 T cell receptor beta chains in this list originate from one sample, sequenced in a study of OX40 agonist ivuxolimab in advanced cancers. Only in-frame clones appear in the TCRdb table, and some are missing; sequencing was by immunoSEQ multiplex PCR. The data contain 65,000 to 95,000 clones, 75% to 90% of them singletons. Sequencing was performed on CD4+ or CD8+ T cells sorted from blood, taken in a trial of the OX40 agonist ivuxolimab. The receptors were gathered from an adult with an advanced solid tumor such as melanoma, head and neck, liver or kidney cancer.

The CDR3 sequence: CASSIGQGGYGYTF. As DNA, the CDR3 is TGTGCCAGTAGTATAGGACAGGGCGGCTATGGCTACACCTTC. V gene TRBV19 combines with J gene TRBJ1-2; TRBD1 aligns across 7 bases. The CDR3 extends over 14 amino acids. The V gene's germline CDR1 is LNHDA and CDR2 SQIVND (reference sequence). V lost 1 base and J lost 4; bases outside the gene matches: 3.

The V and J genes are TRBV19 and TRBJ2-7; TRBD2 matches at 7 bases. The CDR3 is made up of 13 amino acids. J lost 3 bases, V lost 1 base, and 0 bases had no gene match. From germline, CDR1 is LNHDA and CDR2 SQIVND (reference sequence). The CDR3 is CASSIAGGYEQYF. The CDR3 region has the DNA TGTGCCAGTAGTATAGCGGGAGGCTACGAGCAGTACTTC.

For the CDR3, the DNA is TGCAGCGTTGGACAGGGCGGAGAGACCCAGTACTTC. Amino acid sequence: CSVGQGGETQYF. This chain uses TRBV29-1 with TRBJ2-5; TRBD1 aligns across 7 bases. Germline CDR1 is SQVTM and CDR2 is ANQGSEA. This CDR3 is built from 12 residues. V lost 4 bases to trimming and J lost 4 bases; unmatched junction nucleotides: 3.

The chain uses TRBV29-1 and TRBJ2-3; D is ambiguous. This CDR3 contains 15 residues. Deletions cut 1 base from V and 2 bases from J, with 13 bases between. The V gene's germline CDR1 is SQVTM and CDR2 ANQGSEA. CDR3 nucleotide sequence: TGCAGCGTTGAAGCGGGCCGAACCTACACAGATACGCAGTATTTT. Its protein product is CSVEAGRTYTDTQYF.

The CDR3 DNA follows: TGTGCTAGTGGTTTGGCGCAGGGAGGCACTGAAGCTTTCTTT. This codes for CASGLAQGGTEAFF. The chain has TRBV12-5 and TRBJ1-1; TRBD1 is a possible D gene (5 bases). The germline V and J ends were trimmed by 1 base and 4 bases, with 10 bases remaining between them. CDR1 and CDR2 (germline): LGHNT, FRNRAP. This CDR3 is 14 amino acids long.

The rearrangement links TRBV7-9 to TRBJ2-1, with 11 bases that match TRBD1. J was trimmed by 3 bases and V by 5 bases; bases with no gene match: 12. Germline V lookup: CDR1 SEHNR, CDR2 FQNEAQ (reference sequence). CDR3 length: 18 residues. This CDR3 is CASSPEGVGTGGYNEQFF. The CDR3 nucleotides read TGTGCCAGCAGCCCAGAGGGGGTCGGGACAGGGGGCTACAATGAGCAGTTCTTC. Drawing the rest from reference TRBV7-9 and TRBJ2-1, the complete variable domain is DTGVSQNPRHKITKRGQNVTFRCDPISEHNRLYWYRQTLGQGPEFLTYFQNEAQLEKSRLLSDRFSAERPKGSFSTLEIQRTEQGDSAMYLCASSPEGVGTGGYNEQFFGPGTRLTVL.

The gene calls are TRBV18 and TRBJ1-1; no definite D call. Trimming pared 2 bases from V and 1 base from J, leaving 14 bases between. Germline CDR1 and CDR2: KGHSH and LQKENI. The CDR3 loop spans 16 amino acids. As DNA, the CDR3 is TGTGCCAGCTCACCAGTGCGAGGGCTGGAGAACACTGAAGCTTTCTTT. Its protein product is CASSPVRGLENTEAFF.

The chain uses TRBV5-1 and TRBJ2-7; D is possibly TRBD2 (6 bases). V lost 8 bases, J lost 4 bases, and 16 bases lay in between. The CDR3 is 13 amino acids. Germline V gene data show CDR1 as SGHRS and CDR2 as YFSETQ. The DNA for the CDR3 is TGCGCCAGTGCAAGGGGAGGAATGTACGAGCAGTACTTC. Encoded protein: CASARGGMYEQYF.

This chain connects TRBV9 to TRBJ2-1, with 11 positions matching TRBD2. The V gene's germline CDR1 is SGDLS and CDR2 YYNGEE. The CDR3 consists of 14 residues. J gave up 8 bases and V 2 bases, and 3 bases lay outside the gene matches. CDR3 sequence: CASSVSGRAYEQFF. CDR3 nucleotide sequence: TGTGCCAGCAGCGTTAGCGGGAGGGCCTATGAGCAGTTCTTC.

This chain links TRBV6-1 with TRBJ1-1, with D perhaps matching TRBD1 (6 bases). Looked up from germline, CDR1 is MNHNS and CDR2 is SASEGT. Trimming shortened V by 0 bases and J by 4 bases, and 18 bases separated the two germline ends. The CDR3 loop spans 17 amino acids. The CDR3 sequence: CASSEAMEGDGGTEAFF. In DNA form, the CDR3 reads TGTGCCAGCAGTGAAGCGATGGAGGGGGATGGAGGCACTGAAGCTTTCTTT.

The V call is TRBV12-5, the J call TRBJ1-5, with D hard to call. CDR1 LGHNT and CDR2 FRNRAP come from the germline V gene. The V end lost 0 bases, the J end lost 4 bases, and 4 bases lay between the germline ends. CDR3 length equals 13 residues. The CDR3 region has the DNA TGTGCTAGTGGTTTGGTAGGGAATCAGCCCCAGCATTTT. Encoded protein: CASGLVGNQPQHF.

The chain has TRBV18 and TRBJ1-1; 7 positions match TRBD1. CDR1 and CDR2 (germline): KGHSH, LQKENI. CDR3 length equals 14 residues. V lost 6 bases, J lost 1 base, and 5 bases stayed unmatched. The CDR3 sequence: CASSPNRGNTEAFF. In DNA form, the CDR3 reads TGTGCCAGCTCGCCGAACAGGGGGAACACTGAAGCTTTCTTT.

The chain combines TRBV5-1 with TRBJ1-6, with 7 bases that match TRBD1. The V gene's germline CDR1 is SGHRS and CDR2 YFSETQ. V shed 0 bases and J 6 bases; nucleotides not matched to a gene: 3. This CDR3 spans 15 amino acids. The CDR3 DNA reads TGCGCCAGCAGCTTGGAAGGACAGGTTAATTCACCCCTCCACTTT. Protein: CASSLEGQVNSPLHF.

V is TRBV6-4 and J is TRBJ2-2; TRBD2 matches at 9 bases. Trimming took 0 bases from V and 6 from J; bases not matched to a gene: 5. Germline CDR1 reads MRHNA; CDR2 reads SNTAGT. This CDR3 is built from 16 residues. Written as DNA, the CDR3 is TGTGCCAGCAGTGACTCTGAGCGGGGGGCGGCCGGGGAGCTGTTTTTT. Protein: CASSDSERGAAGELFF.

This chain links TRBV5-4 with TRBJ2-3, with 10 bases aligning to TRBD2. Germline V lookup: CDR1 SGHNT, CDR2 YYREEE (reference sequence). J was trimmed by 6 bases and V by 0 bases; bases with no gene match: 10. The CDR3 sequence is 17 residues long. CDR3 bases: TGTGCCAGCAGCTTGGCCAAGGCTAGCGGGAGCGGGGATACGCAGTATTTT. Translated, it gives CASSLAKASGSGDTQYF.

The rearrangement uses TRBV7-2 and TRBJ1-5, with D maybe TRBD1 (5 bases). The CDR3 loop spans 16 amino acids. V lost 1 base to trimming and J lost 2 bases, with 12 bases between them. CDR1 is SGHTA and CDR2 is FQGNSA in the germline V gene. This chain's CDR3 is CASSLGGFRGNQPQHF. In DNA form, the CDR3 reads TGTGCCAGCAGCTTAGGCGGTTTCAGGGGCAATCAGCCCCAGCATTTT.